This T cell receptor beta chain was obtained from a study of CD8 T cells in Susac syndrome. Regarding this clonotype: Its antigen is not known.

Whole-study findings and limits: In total CD8+ repertoires, 15 to 20 Susac-specific public clones were found, and CD8+ TEMRA repertoires had roughly five.

The authors carried out high-throughput sequencing of TCR beta. They applied it to CD8+ and CD4+ T cells obtained from blood. Patients with Susac syndrome fulfilled recently defined diagnostic criteria for definite or probable disease. The V gene end was trimmed by 2 bases and the J gene end by 6 bases; junction bases not matched to a gene: 22. Germline CDR1 SGHAT, CDR2 FQNNGV. The CDR3 runs to 21 residues. The RNA, roughly 0.5 to 1 ug, was put through reverse transcription using random hexamers. Across 54 Vbeta and 13 Jbeta, TCR beta CDR3 was amplified with immunoSEQ multiplex PCR. TCRdb recomputed calls from the immunoSEQ multiplex PCR reads with MiXCR, one row per CDR3 protein. The sample consists of 200,000 or so distinct CDR3 sequences, 95% of them appearing once.

This chain links TRBV11-2 with TRBJ2-3; TRBD2 aligns across 11 bases. This clonotype was obtained from a human donor with Susac syndrome. Sequencing was performed on CD8+ T cells from PBMCs. CDR3 protein: CASSLPMVLAGGGGTADTQYF. In nucleotides, the CDR3 is TGTGCCAGCAGCTTACCCATGGTCCTAGCGGGAGGAGGGGGCACGGCGGATACGCAGTATTTT. Together with reference TRBV11-2 and TRBJ2-3, the CDR3 gives the full variable domain: EAGVAQSPRYKIIEKRQSVAFWCNPISGHATLYWYQQILGQGPKLLIQFQNNGVVDDSQLPKDRFSAERLKGVDSTLKIQPAKLEDSAVYLCASSLPMVLAGGGGTADTQYFGPGTRLTVL.